The clone carrying this T cell receptor (beta chain) was detected once. Its antigen is unknown. The data belong to a study of T cell responses to AZD1222 COVID-19 vaccine. Study-level information: Second doses at about 4 or about 12 weeks were pooled. General study findings and limits: White British people made up most donors, females outnumbered males, and clonal diversity was possibly underestimated. Baseline seropositivity characterized only a handful of AZD1222 recipients.

The CDR3 covers 13 residues. Germline V gives CDR1 ENHRY, CDR2 SYGVKD. V lost 8 bases to trimming and J lost 5 bases, with 13 bases between them. Assay used: immunoSEQ multiplex PCR; TCRdb lists only in-frame clones, some missing. The sample lists 90,000 to 150,000 clones, 87% seen once, with approximately 1.1% in the top ten. This TCR was recovered from an adult in good health. The chain carries TRBV10-3 and TRBJ2-1; perhaps D is TRBD1 or TRBD2 (5 bases each). The sequences come from peripheral blood, collected on day 0 of AZD1222 vaccination. The CDR3 DNA is TGTGCCATCCGAGGTGGGGGAAACAATGAGCAGTTCTTC. The encoded protein is CAIRGGGNNEQFF.